These T cell receptor beta chains were read from a single sample in a study of T cells in Graves' hyperthyroidism and ophthalmopathy. MiXCR, applied by TCRdb to the multiplex PCR reads, yields one record per CDR3 protein. The sample shows approximately 490,000 distinct CDR3 sequences, 22% of them seen only once. The material sequenced was blood. Receptors originate from a woman in her 70s with Graves' ophthalmopathy. The CDR3 runs from the conserved cysteine through the conserved F or W. D genes are given only for firm matches. Some rows have no size entry. The others give once, few or many, or a class for an expanded clone.

cdr3_nt	cdr3_aa	j_call	d_call	clone_size	v_call
TGTGCCAGCAGTTTAGACTCGGCGGGAGGGAAATCCTACGAGCAGTACTTC	CASSLDSAGGKSYEQYF	TRBJ2-7	TRBD2	many	TRBV28
TGTGCCATCTCTCGGAGGTTGGATGAGCAGTTCTTC	CAISRRLDEQFF	TRBJ2-1	NA	NA	TRBV10-3
TGTGCCAGCAGACCCCCGGGGGCAGCAGGAGATACGCAGTATTTT	CASRPPGAAGDTQYF	TRBJ2-3	NA	few	TRBV27
TGTGCCAGCAGTCCGGGACTAGCGGGAGAAACGGATACGCAGTATTTT	CASSPGLAGETDTQYF	TRBJ2-3	TRBD2	NA	TRBV6-1
TGTGCCAGCAGTCCCTACAGCTGGGCTGAAAAACTGTTTTTT	CASSPYSWAEKLFF	TRBJ1-4	NA	NA	TRBV6-1
TGCGCCAGCAGCTCCGGCTCAGGGAGGAATTCACCCCTCCACTTT	CASSSGSGRNSPLHF	TRBJ1-6	NA	few	TRBV5-1
TGTGCCAGCACTCTTCAGAGTTACGAGCAGTACTTC	CASTLQSYEQYF	TRBJ2-7	NA	NA	TRBV6-1
TGTGCCAGCACAAAGGGAGATACGCAGTATTTT	CASTKGDTQYF	TRBJ2-3	NA	NA	TRBV6-1
TGCAGTGCTAGAGCAGGGGGCTTGCAAGAGACCCAGTACTTC	CSARAGGLQETQYF	TRBJ2-5	TRBD1	few	TRBV20-1
TGTGCCAGCAGTTTAACCGGGACGGCGAACTATGGCTACACCTTC	CASSLTGTANYGYTF	TRBJ1-2	NA	few	TRBV27
TGTGCCTGGAGTGATAATAGCGGAGCCACAGATACGCAGTATTTT	CAWSDNSGATDTQYF	TRBJ2-3	NA	few	TRBV30
TGTGCCAGCCACCCTAGGGTACACGGCGCCTATGGCTACACCTTC	CASHPRVHGAYGYTF	TRBJ1-2	NA	NA	TRBV6-1
TGTGCCAGCAGTTTCCTAAACGAGCAGTACTTC	CASSFLNEQYF	TRBJ2-7	NA	many	TRBV12-3/TRBV12-4
TGTGCCAGCAGCCGCTACAATGAGCAGTTCTTC	CASSRYNEQFF	TRBJ2-1	NA	many	TRBV12-3/TRBV12-4
TGTGCCAGCAGTTTTCCAGGGAACACTGAAGCTTTCTTT	CASSFPGNTEAFF	TRBJ1-1	NA	many	TRBV7-9
TGTGCCAGCGGACTCGGGGCCAACACCGGGGAGCTGTTTTTT	CASGLGANTGELFF	TRBJ2-2	NA	many	TRBV11-2
TGCAGCGTTGGAGACAGGACTGAAGCTTTCTTT	CSVGDRTEAFF	TRBJ1-1	NA	many	TRBV29-1
TGTGCCAGCAGCTTAGGAGGTTGGGCGAGTAGCAATCAGCCCCAGCATTTT	CASSLGGWASSNQPQHF	TRBJ1-5	NA	few	TRBV7-8
TGTGCCAGTAGCAGGACAGGGGGGAGGAATCAGCCCCAGCATTTT	CASSRTGGRNQPQHF	TRBJ1-5	TRBD1	NA	TRBV19
TGTGCCTGGGAAGGGTACGGGGACGAGCAGTACTTC	CAWEGYGDEQYF	TRBJ2-7	NA	NA	TRBV30
TGTGCCTGGAGTGTTATGACGAGGGGGAAACTGTTTTTT	CAWSVMTRGKLFF	TRBJ1-4	NA	NA	TRBV30
TGTGCCAGCAGTGCCGGATTTTTGTACGAGCAGTACTTC	CASSAGFLYEQYF	TRBJ2-7	NA	NA	TRBV6-1
TGTGCCAGCAGCTTATGGGGGAGGAGGGCCTTGGATACGCAGTATTTT	CASSLWGRRALDTQYF	TRBJ2-3	NA	few	TRBV7-3
TGTGCCAGCAGTTTCGGAAACACCATATATTTT	CASSFGNTIYF	TRBJ1-3	NA	NA	TRBV12-3/TRBV12-4